These 13 T cell receptor beta chains were all obtained from the same sample, sequenced in a study of Ad26.COV2.S vaccination and SARS-CoV-2 variants. Produced via immunoSEQ multiplex PCR; TCRdb's table is partial and in-frame only. The sample includes 180,000 or so clones, roughly nine tenths seen only once; the top ten take less than 6%. The sequences come from peripheral blood, collected after recovery from COVID-19. Receptors originate from a human donor who had recovered from COVID-19.

The chain carries TRBV27 and TRBJ1-2; D is unresolved. Trimming removed 2 bases at V and 3 bases at J, with 16 bases between. Germline lookup yields CDR1 MNHEY and CDR2 SMNVEV (reference sequence). This CDR3 region has 16 residues. The CDR3 coding sequence is TGTGCCAGCAGTTTAATCGCAGGCAGCGAATACTATGGCTACACCTTC. Its translation is CASSLIAGSEYYGYTF.

V is TRBV7-2 and J is TRBJ2-1; maybe TRBD1 (5 bases). Trimming shortened V by 2 bases and J by 3 bases, and 8 bases separated the two germline ends. The length of the CDR3 is 14 residues. Germline CDR1 is SGHTA and CDR2 is FQGNSA. The CDR3 region has the DNA TGTGCCAGCAGCTTACAAGGGGTCTACAATGAGCAGTTCTTC. This sequence encodes CASSLQGVYNEQFF.

The chain uses TRBV6-4 and TRBJ2-1; D not resolved. Germline CDR1 MRHNA, CDR2 SNTAGT. V was cut by 0 bases and J by 4 bases, with 4 bases left in between. CDR3 size: 13 residues. This CDR3 reads CASSDSLYNEQFF. Here the CDR3 DNA reads TGTGCCAGCAGTGACTCGCTTTACAATGAGCAGTTCTTC.

The chain combines TRBV2 with TRBJ1-5; D is ambiguous. With 5 bases removed from V and 1 base from J, the gap between germline ends came to 9 bases. Germline CDR1 SNHLY, CDR2 FYNNEI. This CDR3 has 14 residues. This CDR3 is CASSWEWSNQPQHF. CDR3 in DNA: TGTGCCAGCAGTTGGGAATGGAGCAATCAGCCCCAGCATTTT.

The CDR3 DNA is TGTGCCATCAGTGACGGACAGGGGAATAGCGGGAGCGGGGTGCAGTTCTTC. This codes for CAISDGQGNSGSGVQFF. The chain is built from TRBV10-3 and TRBJ2-1; D possibly matches TRBD1 or TRBD2 (9 bases each). Between the trimmed V and J ends, which lost 3 bases and 12 bases, there was a span of 27 bases. Germline lookup yields CDR1 ENHRY and CDR2 SYGVKD. The CDR3 extends over 17 amino acids.

V is TRBV7-3 and J is TRBJ2-5; 12 positions agree with TRBD2. The junction had 0 bases not matched to a gene; V was cut back by 6 bases and J by 4 bases. The germline V gene has CDR1 SGHTA and CDR2 FQGTGA. This CDR3 is 13 amino acids long. The CDR3 sequence: CASRGLAGETQYF. DNA for the CDR3: TGTGCCAGCAGGGGACTAGCGGGAGAGACCCAGTACTTC.

The chain is built from TRBV7-2 and TRBJ2-1, with 10 nucleotides matching TRBD2. The germline V gene has CDR1 SGHTA and CDR2 FQGNSA. This CDR3 has 17 amino acids. V shed 3 bases, J shed 9 bases, and the junction held 14 bases outside the gene matches. In DNA, the CDR3 is TGTGCCAGCAGCTTGACCAGCGGGAGGGTTTTGACAGGTGAGCAGTTCTTC. Residues: CASSLTSGRVLTGEQFF.

V and J are TRBV19 and TRBJ2-5; D may be TRBD1 (6 bases). The CDR3 sequence is 14 residues long. CDR1 is LNHDA and CDR2 is SQIVND in the germline V gene (reference sequence). V shed 5 bases and J shed 1 base, with 11 bases lying between them. The CDR3 loop is CASSLWDTQETQYF. The CDR3 region has the DNA TGTGCCAGTAGTTTATGGGACACCCAAGAGACCCAGTACTTC.

The chain uses TRBV6-5 and TRBJ1-1; the D gene is possibly TRBD1 (5 bases). The germline V gene encodes CDR1 MNHEY and CDR2 SVGAGI. The CDR3 extends over 11 amino acids. The V and J ends lost 10 bases and 7 bases respectively, with 13 bases between them. The CDR3 spells CATQVLLEAFF. As DNA, the CDR3 is TGTGCCACACAGGTTCTCCTTGAAGCTTTCTTT.

The chain recombines TRBV18 with TRBJ2-7, with a tentative D call TRBD1 (6 bases). The V end was cut by 3 bases, the J end by 6 bases, with 9 bases between. Germline values: CDR1 KGHSH, CDR2 LQKENI. The CDR3 loop spans 12 amino acids. This CDR3 reads CASSPGQGEQYF. CDR3 nucleotides: TGTGCCAGCTCACCGGGACAAGGCGAGCAGTACTTC.

The chain combines TRBV5-1 with TRBJ2-3; 11 nucleotides agree with TRBD1. Germline values: CDR1 SGHRS, CDR2 YFSETQ. CDR3 length equals 15 residues. V was pared by 2 bases and J by 4 bases, with 3 bases of the junction left unmatched. The CDR3 DNA follows: TGCGCCAGCAGCTTTGAGGGACAGGGGGCAGATACGCAGTATTTT. Its translation is CASSFEGQGADTQYF.

This sequence joins TRBV6-5 and TRBJ2-7, with 8 nucleotides matching TRBD2. CDR1 MNHEY and CDR2 SVGAGI come from the germline V gene. The CDR3 is made up of 14 amino acids. The V gene end was trimmed by 5 bases and the J gene end by 0 bases; junction bases not matched to a gene: 3. The DNA of the CDR3 is TGTGCCAGCAGTCCGGGAGGGAGCTCCTACGAGCAGTACTTC. As protein: CASSPGGSSYEQYF.

This chain connects TRBV27 to TRBJ2-2, with D hard to call. V lost 0 bases and J 4 bases, leaving 9 bases between the germline ends. Germline loops: CDR1 MNHEY, CDR2 SMNVEV (reference sequence). This CDR3 comprises 15 residues. The CDR3 spells CASSLSTDFTGELFF. In nucleotides, the CDR3 is TGTGCCAGCAGTTTATCCACAGATTTCACCGGGGAGCTGTTTTTT.